The 9 T cell receptor beta chains listed next were all sequenced from one sample in a study of T cells after yellow fever vaccination. Using its own MiXCR run on the 5' RACE reads, TCRdb lists one record per CDR3 protein. The sample shows 300,000 to 400,000 distinct CDR3 sequences, approximately 4.2% of them seen only once. Sequencing used PBMCs, obtained 5 days after the yellow fever booster vaccination. Receptors originate from a man between 18 and 35 years old who received the YFV17D yellow fever vaccine.

The CDR3 nucleotides are TGCGCCAGCACCCCAATATCTAGCACAGATACGCAGTATTTT. This encodes CASTPISSTDTQYF. The chain recombines TRBV10-2 with TRBJ2-3, with D uncertain. The V end was cut by 7 bases, the J end by 0 bases, with 11 bases between. Germline assignment: CDR1 WSHSY and CDR2 SAAADI. The CDR3 spans 14 residues.

The chain employs TRBV18 and TRBJ1-1; D remains ambiguous. CDR1 KGHSH and CDR2 LQKENI come from the germline V gene. This CDR3 comprises 13 residues. V lost 0 bases, J lost 4 bases, and 6 bases lay in between. The CDR3 protein is CASSPPSGTEAFF. In DNA form, the CDR3 reads TGTGCCAGCTCACCACCCTCCGGCACTGAAGCTTTCTTT. The variable domain in full, with the rest retrieved from reference TRBV18 and TRBJ1-1, is NAGVMQNPRHLVRRRGQEARLRCSPMKGHSHVYWYRQLPEEGLKFMVYLQKENIIDESGMPKERFSAEFPKEGPSILRIQQVVRGDSAAYFCASSPPSGTEAFFGQGTRLTVV.

The V call is TRBV29-1, the J call TRBJ1-2; possible D gene TRBD1, 5 bases. Between the trimmed V and J ends, which lost 5 bases and 3 bases, there was a span of 25 bases. Germline V lookup: CDR1 SQVTM, CDR2 ANQGSEA. This CDR3 is built from 17 residues. The CDR3 region is CSVTPPGRSSGDYGYTF. DNA for the CDR3: TGCAGCGTTACTCCTCCGGGACGCTCATCTGGGGACTATGGCTACACCTTC.

This clonotype was detected only a few times. V and J are TRBV12-3 or TRBV12-4 and TRBJ1-5; D remains unclear. V was shortened by 6 bases and J by 4 bases, with 13 bases between the two germline ends. This CDR3 spans 14 amino acids. The CDR3 DNA follows: TGTGCCAGCAGGCCCTCCCATTTAAATCAGCCCCAGCATTTT. Its protein is CASRPSHLNQPQHF.

This clonotype was detected many times. V gene TRBV27 combines with J gene TRBJ2-2; a weak D match, TRBD2 (6 bases). Trimming shortened V by 5 bases and J by 0 bases, and 10 bases separated the two germline ends. CDR1 and CDR2 from the germline V gene are MNHEY and SMNVEV (reference sequence). There are 15 residues in the CDR3. The CDR3 loop reads CASSRLGSNTGELFF. CDR3 bases: TGTGCCAGCAGTCGACTAGGATCGAACACCGGGGAGCTGTTTTTT.

In its sample, this clonotype was seen many times. The CDR3 region has the DNA TGTGCCAGCAGCCCGCTTGGAGAGGGGCCCGGGGAGCTGTTTTTT. Protein product: CASSPLGEGPGELFF. The rearrangement uses TRBV14 and TRBJ2-2; the D call may be TRBD1 or TRBD2 (5 bases each). This CDR3 is built from 15 residues. The V gene lost 4 bases and the J gene lost 6 bases, with 15 bases spanning the gap. Germline V gives CDR1 SGHDN, CDR2 FVKESK.

V and J are TRBV20-1 and TRBJ2-5, with no clear D. Trimming shortened V by 6 bases and J by 2 bases, and 13 bases separated the two germline ends. The CDR3 has 13 residues. In germline, CDR1 is DFQATT, CDR2 SNEGSKA (reference sequence). DNA of the CDR3: TGCAGTGCAAGGTGGTCTTGGCAAGAGACCCAGTACTTC. This gives the protein CSARWSWQETQYF.

The chain employs TRBV4-3 and TRBJ2-1; D is possibly TRBD2 (5 bases). The CDR3 loop spans 15 amino acids. The V and J ends lost 3 bases and 3 bases respectively, with 12 bases between them. CDR1 is LGHNA, CDR2 YSLEER, per germline. In nucleotides, the CDR3 is TGCGCCAGCAGCCATGGAGCGGCGGACTACAATGAGCAGTTCTTC. Protein sequence: CASSHGAADYNEQFF.

This clonotype was observed at least ten times. The chain recombines TRBV5-1 with TRBJ2-5; 13 bases agree with TRBD2. With V trimmed by 3 bases and J by 5 bases, 4 bases remained unmatched. This CDR3 is 15 amino acids long. Per the germline V gene, CDR1 is SGHRS and CDR2 is YFSETQ. The CDR3 reads CASSSRTSGGETQYF. The CDR3 coding sequence is TGCGCCAGCAGCTCCCGGACTAGCGGGGGTGAGACCCAGTACTTC.